The 32 T cell receptor beta chains given below trace back to one sample, sequenced in a study of blood T cells in healthy people across ages. Primed by a sample-barcoded 5' primer and a J-beta primer mix, a second PCR proceeded for 7 to 11 cycles. TCRdb called the 5' RACE reads again in MiXCR, with one record for every CDR3 protein. Here the sample spans about 1.7 million distinct CDR3 sequences, about 28% being singletons. The sample was blood. These receptors were taken from a woman younger than 45 in good health.

Ten or more counts support this clonotype. The chain carries TRBV29-1 and TRBJ2-5; D remains ambiguous. The germline V and J ends were trimmed by 7 bases and 3 bases, with 9 bases remaining between them. Germline V gives CDR1 SQVTM, CDR2 ANQGSEA. CDR3 size: 11 residues. CDR3 DNA sequence: TGCAGCGGCGGACGGGAAGAGACCCAGTACTTC. Its protein is CSGGREETQYF. The entire variable domain, with the rest obtained from reference TRBV29-1 and TRBJ2-5, is as follows: SAVISQKPSRDICQRGTSLTIQCQVDSQVTMMFWYRQQPGQSLTLIATANQGSEATYESGFVIDKFPISRPNLTFSTLTVSNMSPEDSSIYLCSGGREETQYFGPGTRLLVL.

This clonotype was detected a few times. The V call is TRBV6-2 or TRBV6-3, the J call TRBJ2-7; D ambiguous. The CDR3 contains 12 residues. Trimming left V 6 bases short and J 7 bases short, with 13 bases between. Per germline, CDR1 MNHEY and CDR2 SVGEGT. The CDR3 coding sequence is TGTGCCAGCAGCAACTCCCCCGGTGAGCAGTACTTC. It is translated as CASSNSPGEQYF.

This clonotype was observed a few times. This chain links TRBV20-1 with TRBJ2-7; D is perhaps TRBD2 (5 bases). Germline V gene data show CDR1 as DFQATT and CDR2 as SNEGSKA (reference sequence). CDR3 length: 14 residues. V was shortened by 3 bases and J by 3 bases, with 15 bases between the two germline ends. The CDR3 DNA reads as TGCAGTGCTAGTGAGGCCGAGGGTCTCTACGAGCAGTACTTC. This codes for CSASEAEGLYEQYF.

This clonotype was counted ten times or more. This sequence joins TRBV12-3 or TRBV12-4 and TRBJ2-5; D might be TRBD2 (5 bases). The CDR3 is 13 amino acids. V was cut by 3 bases and J by 5 bases, with 10 bases left in between. The CDR3 spells CASSFGLRETQYF. CDR3 sequence (DNA): TGTGCCAGCAGTTTCGGACTCCGGGAGACCCAGTACTTC.

Concerning this clonotype: One end of the junction fails to match germline, which may point to a read error. The rearrangement links TRBV7-9 to TRBJ2-7, with a tentative D call TRBD1 (6 bases). This CDR3 region has 12 residues. Germline CDR1 and CDR2: SEHNR and FQNEAQ (reference sequence). The CDR3, as DNA: TGTGCCAGCAGCCCACAGGGTTACGGGCAGTACTTC. This sequence encodes CASSPQGYGQYF.

This chain joins TRBV3-1 and TRBJ2-3; D is ambiguous. Germline V gene data show CDR1 as LGHDT and CDR2 as YNNKEL (reference sequence). The CDR3 spans 15 residues. V was trimmed by 0 bases and J by 2 bases, leaving 9 bases between them. CDR3: CASSQEVRNTDTQYF. The CDR3 region has the DNA TGTGCCAGCAGCCAAGAAGTCAGAAACACAGATACGCAGTATTTT.

V and J are TRBV18 and TRBJ2-3; D remains unclear. The V gene's germline CDR1 is KGHSH and CDR2 LQKENI. This CDR3 contains 15 residues. V was cut by 5 bases and J by 4 bases, with 16 bases left in between. The CDR3: CASSFGNAIADTQYF. CDR3 in DNA: TGTGCCAGCTCATTCGGTAACGCTATTGCAGATACGCAGTATTTT.

This clonotype was seen more than once but under ten times. The J gene is TRBJ1-2, the V gene TRBV5-6, with 7 bases aligning to TRBD1. The length of the CDR3 is 16 residues. Germline V gene sequence: CDR1 SGHDT, CDR2 YYEEEE. The V segment lost 1 base and the J segment 1 base; nucleotides outside the gene matches: 7. CDR3 amino acids: CASSLLVGDSNYGYTF. DNA of the CDR3: TGTGCCAGCAGCTTGCTAGTAGGGGACAGTAACTATGGCTACACCTTC.

This chain links TRBV7-2 with TRBJ2-2; 7 bases are a match to TRBD2. In germline, CDR1 is SGHTA, CDR2 FQGNSA. The CDR3 is 14 amino acids. With V trimmed by 2 bases and J by 9 bases, 6 bases remained unmatched. This CDR3 is CASSLNVGGWELFF. The CDR3 nucleotides read TGTGCCAGCAGCTTAAACGTGGGAGGGTGGGAGCTGTTTTTT.

The chain carries TRBV18 and TRBJ2-7, with D unclear. Deletions cut 4 bases from V and 7 bases from J, with 17 bases between. The germline V gene has CDR1 KGHSH and CDR2 LQKENI. The CDR3 runs 14 residues. The CDR3 protein is CASSLNPDPGEQYF. For the CDR3, the DNA is TGTGCCAGCTCACTGAATCCGGACCCAGGAGAGCAGTACTTC.

There are a few counts of this clonotype. The chain uses TRBV5-1 and TRBJ1-1; unclear D gene. Looked up from germline, CDR1 is SGHRS and CDR2 is YFSETQ. The CDR3 spans 16 residues. The ends were cut back, 2 bases at V and 1 base at J, with 15 bases in the middle. The CDR3: CASSFQVGRGNTEAFF. Written as DNA, the CDR3 is TGCGCCAGCAGCTTTCAGGTTGGGAGAGGGAACACTGAAGCTTTCTTT.

The chain has TRBV20-1 and TRBJ2-1, with 9 bases that match TRBD2. CDR1 DFQATT and CDR2 SNEGSKA come from the germline V gene (reference sequence). There are 13 residues in the CDR3. V was pared by 7 bases and J by 7 bases, with 8 bases of the junction left unmatched. This CDR3 reads CSVNSGGYNEQFF. For the CDR3, the DNA is TGCAGTGTCAATAGCGGGGGATATAATGAGCAGTTCTTC.

The V gene is TRBV29-1, the J gene TRBJ2-2, with D perhaps matching TRBD1 (6 bases). V lost 6 bases, J lost 1 base, and 12 bases lay in between. CDR1 is SQVTM and CDR2 is ANQGSEA in the germline V gene. This CDR3 is built from 14 residues. The CDR3 DNA reads as TGCAGCGTGTCACAGGGTCTGAACACCGGGGAGCTGTTTTTT. Translation gives CSVSQGLNTGELFF.

This clonotype was seen more than once but under ten times. The chain employs TRBV6-2 or TRBV6-3 and TRBJ1-1; D uncertain. Germline V lookup: CDR1 MNHEY, CDR2 SVGEGT. V was clipped by 6 bases and J by 1 base, with 6 bases between them. The CDR3 is 12 amino acids. CDR3 DNA sequence: TGTGCCAGCAGAGAACCGAACACTGAAGCTTTCTTT. Protein product: CASREPNTEAFF.

The chain has TRBV6-2 or TRBV6-3 and TRBJ2-1; D perhaps matches TRBD2 (6 bases). CDR1 MNHEY and CDR2 SVGEGT come from the germline V gene. This CDR3 has 15 amino acids. V lost 8 bases to trimming and J lost 7 bases, with 21 bases between them. Here the CDR3 reads CASLGRLLRQNEQFF. The CDR3 DNA is TGTGCCAGCCTCGGGAGACTCCTTAGGCAAAATGAGCAGTTCTTC.

This clonotype was detected only a few times. This sequence joins TRBV29-1 and TRBJ1-2; D is undetermined. This CDR3 is 13 amino acids long. Trimming cost V 3 bases and J 3 bases, with 11 bases left between them. Looked up from germline, CDR1 is SQVTM and CDR2 is ANQGSEA. The CDR3 loop is CSVEPVQHYGYTF. CDR3 nucleotides: TGCAGCGTTGAGCCGGTACAGCACTATGGCTACACCTTC.

On this clonotype itself: A junction end diverges from the germline sequence, so it may reflect a read error. The chain uses TRBV27 and TRBJ2-3; a weak D match, TRBD1 (5 bases). CDR1 and CDR2 (germline): MNHEY, SMNVEV (reference sequence). The CDR3 loop spans 16 amino acids. CDR3 region: CASSPLREVSTDTRYF. CDR3 nucleotide sequence: TGTGCCAGCAGTCCTCTCAGGGAAGTAAGCACAGATACGCGGTATTTT.

About this clonotype itself: One base away lies a much larger clone, so this may be a sequencing read error. The chain is built from TRBV3-1 and TRBJ2-1; D unresolved. The end of the DNA fits TRBJ2-7 better, so the J call may be wrong. The germline V gene has CDR1 LGHDT and CDR2 YNNKEL (reference sequence). CDR3 size: 9 residues. CDR3 sequence (DNA): TGTGCCAGCGGCCATGAGCAGTACTTC. As protein: CASGHEQYF.

The chain couples TRBV7-9 to TRBJ2-7; TRBD1 or TRBD2 may be the D gene (6 bases each). V lost 4 bases to trimming and J lost 3 bases, with 13 bases between them. Germline CDR1 reads SEHNR; CDR2 reads FQNEAQ (reference sequence). CDR3 length: 14 amino acids. For the CDR3, the DNA is TGTGCCAGCAGCTCCTGGGGGGCTGTCTACGAGCAGTACTTC. Translating gives CASSSWGAVYEQYF.

The chain combines TRBV11-2 with TRBJ2-1; the D gene is possibly TRBD2 (5 bases). The CDR3 is 14 amino acids. Trimming took 2 bases from V and 6 from J, leaving 11 bases between them. Germline V lookup: CDR1 SGHAT, CDR2 FQNNGV. In DNA form, the CDR3 reads TGTGCCAGCAGCTTATTGCTAGGGAGCAATGAGCAGTTCTTC. Its protein is CASSLLLGSNEQFF.

The V gene is TRBV9, the J gene TRBJ2-1, with D possibly being TRBD1 (5 bases). The CDR3 consists of 12 residues. Germline lookup yields CDR1 SGDLS and CDR2 YYNGEE. V was cut by 0 bases and J by 13 bases, with 11 bases left in between. The CDR3 here is CASSVGSRAQFF. CDR3 coding DNA: TGTGCCAGCAGCGTAGGGTCCAGGGCTCAGTTCTTC.

This clonotype was recorded a few times. V and J are TRBV20-1 and TRBJ1-6; 9 bases line up with TRBD1. This CDR3 is 15 amino acids long. Germline assignment: CDR1 DFQATT and CDR2 SNEGSKA (reference sequence). The J segment lost 9 bases and the V segment lost 2 bases, leaving 8 bases of the junction unmatched. CDR3 bases: TGCAGTGCTAGAACCTTGGGACAGGGTTCTTCACCCCTCCACTTT. Amino acids: CSARTLGQGSSPLHF.

This clonotype has only a few counts. The rearrangement uses TRBV28 and TRBJ2-3, with D perhaps matching TRBD1 (5 bases). The V gene lost 5 bases and the J gene lost 0 bases, with 24 bases spanning the gap. Per germline, CDR1 MDHEN and CDR2 SYDVKM. The CDR3 has 19 amino acids. The CDR3 reads CASSPPLGRRDTSTDTQYF. CDR3 bases: TGTGCCAGCAGTCCCCCCTTGGGGCGTAGAGATACTAGCACAGATACGCAGTATTTT.

In nucleotides, the CDR3 is TGTGCCAGCGCAAGCGGAGGATACAATGAGCAGTTCTTC. Its translation is CASASGGYNEQFF. V and J are TRBV7-2 and TRBJ2-1; D may be TRBD2 (5 bases). Looked up from germline, CDR1 is SGHTA and CDR2 is FQGNSA. V gave up 8 bases and J gave up 4 bases, with 12 bases separating them. This CDR3 is built from 13 residues.

The chain uses TRBV11-2 and TRBJ1-2; D is unclear. Germline CDR1 SGHAT, CDR2 FQNNGV. The CDR3 is 12 amino acids. V was shortened by 5 bases and J by 8 bases, with 12 bases between the two germline ends. CDR3 residues: CASSPQHGGYTF. In nucleotides, the CDR3 is TGTGCCAGCAGCCCTCAACATGGCGGCTACACCTTC.

Turning to this clonotype: This may be a read error, as it is one base from a much larger clone. The V call is TRBV20-1, the J call TRBJ2-3; D ambiguous. Germline CDR1 reads DFQATT; CDR2 reads SNEGSKA (reference sequence). The CDR3 contains 15 residues. CDR3 protein: CSARAQRLGPDTHYF. CDR3 bases: TGCAGTGCTAGGGCCCAGCGTCTGGGCCCTGATACGCATTATTTT.

About this clonotype: At one end the junction does not follow the germline gene, possibly because of a read error. The chain employs TRBV28 and TRBJ1-5; TRBD1 agrees at 7 bases. This CDR3 has 13 amino acids. Germline CDR1 is MDHEN and CDR2 is SYDVKM. CDR3 sequence reads: CACRTQGGFPQHF. As DNA, the CDR3 is TGTGCCTGCAGGACTCAGGGGGGATTCCCCCAGCATTTT.

The gene calls are TRBV7-8 and TRBJ2-7; TRBD1 might be the D (5 bases). CDR1 is SGHVS, CDR2 FQNEAQ, per germline. Trimming took off 5 bases at V and 3 bases at J, with 14 bases between the two ends. This CDR3 has 14 amino acids. CDR3 coding DNA: TGTGCCAGCAGCCCAAGGGGCAGCCTCTACGAGCAGTACTTC. Its protein is CASSPRGSLYEQYF.

This chain links TRBV6-6 with TRBJ2-2; 10 positions match TRBD1. CDR3 length: 17 residues. The germline V gene encodes CDR1 MNHNY and CDR2 SVGAGI (reference sequence). After removal of 2 bases from V and 2 bases from J, the junction contained 5 bases not matched to a gene. CDR3 region: CASSYRRQGANTGELFF. CDR3 nucleotides: TGTGCCAGCAGTTACCGACGACAGGGGGCAAACACCGGGGAGCTGTTTTTT.

DNA for the CDR3: TGTGCCAGCAGCTTAGAATTCCCGGGACTAGCGGCCTACAATGAGCAGTTCTTC. Translating gives CASSLEFPGLAAYNEQFF. The rearrangement links TRBV7-8 to TRBJ2-1, with 11 nucleotides matching TRBD2. The CDR3 length is 18 residues. The J segment lost 2 bases and the V segment lost 1 base, leaving 7 bases of the junction unmatched. Germline V gene sequence: CDR1 SGHVS, CDR2 FQNEAQ. Full variable domain (outside the CDR3, taken from reference TRBV7-8 and TRBJ2-1): GAGVSQSPRYKVAKRGQDVALRCDPISGHVSLFWYQQALGQGPEFLTYFQNEAQLDKSGLPSDRFFAERPEGSVSTLKIQRTQQEDSAVYLCASSLEFPGLAAYNEQFFGPGTRLTVL.

This chain connects TRBV7-2 to TRBJ1-2; a weak D match, TRBD1 (5 bases). The CDR3 totals 16 residues. Trimming left V 1 base short and J 5 bases short, with 17 bases between. CDR1 is SGHTA and CDR2 is FQGNSA in the germline V gene. The CDR3 is CASSLGRGGLAYGYTF. For the CDR3, the DNA is TGTGCCAGCAGCTTAGGTCGTGGGGGACTAGCATATGGCTACACCTTC.

The chain uses TRBV6-5 and TRBJ1-5, with D perhaps TRBD1 (6 bases). This CDR3 spans 14 amino acids. Germline CDR1 is MNHEY and CDR2 is SVGAGI. Trimming took 6 bases from V and 4 from J, leaving 13 bases between them. The CDR3 reads CASRAAQGNQPQHF. DNA for the CDR3: TGTGCCAGCAGGGCCGCGCAGGGGAATCAGCCCCAGCATTTT.